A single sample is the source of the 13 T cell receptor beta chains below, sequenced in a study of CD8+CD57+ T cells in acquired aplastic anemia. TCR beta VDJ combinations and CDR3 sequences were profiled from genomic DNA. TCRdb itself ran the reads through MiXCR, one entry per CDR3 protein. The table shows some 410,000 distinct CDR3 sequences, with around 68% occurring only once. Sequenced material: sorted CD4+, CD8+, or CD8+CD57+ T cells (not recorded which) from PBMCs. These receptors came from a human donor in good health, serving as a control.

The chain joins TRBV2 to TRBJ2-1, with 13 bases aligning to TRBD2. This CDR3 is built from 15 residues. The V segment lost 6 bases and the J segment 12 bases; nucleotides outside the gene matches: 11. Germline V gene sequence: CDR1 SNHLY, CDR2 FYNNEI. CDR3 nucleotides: TGTGCCAGCAGAACCACTAGCGGGGGGGCGGGGGGGCAGTTCTTC. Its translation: CASRTTSGGAGGQFF. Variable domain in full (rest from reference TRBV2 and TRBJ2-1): EPEVTQTPSHQVTQMGQEVILRCVPISNHLYFYWYRQILGQKVEFLVSFYNNEISEKSEIFDDQFSVERPDGSNFTLKIRSTKLEDSAMYFCASRTTSGGAGGQFFGPGTRLTVL.

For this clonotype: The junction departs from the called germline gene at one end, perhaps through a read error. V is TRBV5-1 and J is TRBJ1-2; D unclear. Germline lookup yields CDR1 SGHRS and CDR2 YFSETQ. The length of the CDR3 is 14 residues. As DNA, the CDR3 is TGTGCCAGCAGCCGACCACGCAACGAAATTGGCTACACCTTC. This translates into CASSRPRNEIGYTF.

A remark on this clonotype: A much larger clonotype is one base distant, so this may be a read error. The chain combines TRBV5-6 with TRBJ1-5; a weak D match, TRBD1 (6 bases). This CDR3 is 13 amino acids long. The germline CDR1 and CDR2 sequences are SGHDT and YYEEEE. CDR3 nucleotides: TGTGCCAGCAGCCCGCAGGGGAATCAGCTCCAGCATTTT. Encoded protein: CASSPQGNQLQHF.

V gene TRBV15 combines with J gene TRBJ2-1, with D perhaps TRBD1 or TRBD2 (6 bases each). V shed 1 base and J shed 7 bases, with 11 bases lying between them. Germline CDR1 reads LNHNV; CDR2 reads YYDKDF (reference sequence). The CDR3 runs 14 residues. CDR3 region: CATSRGGAGNEQFF. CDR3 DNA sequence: TGTGCCACCAGCAGAGGGGGGGCGGGGAATGAGCAGTTCTTC.

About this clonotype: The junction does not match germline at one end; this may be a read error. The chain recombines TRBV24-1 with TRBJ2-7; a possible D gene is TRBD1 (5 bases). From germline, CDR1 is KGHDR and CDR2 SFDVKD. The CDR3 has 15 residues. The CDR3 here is CASSDAAAQAVRQYF. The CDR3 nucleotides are TGTGCCAGCAGTGACGCGGCAGCACAGGCCGTTCGGCAGTACTTC.

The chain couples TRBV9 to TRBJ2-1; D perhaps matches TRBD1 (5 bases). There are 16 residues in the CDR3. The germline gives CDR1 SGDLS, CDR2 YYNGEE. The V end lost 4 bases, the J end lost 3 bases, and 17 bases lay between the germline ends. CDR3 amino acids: CASSLNAQASYNEQFF. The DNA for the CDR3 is TGTGCCAGCAGCTTAAACGCACAGGCCAGCTACAATGAGCAGTTCTTC.

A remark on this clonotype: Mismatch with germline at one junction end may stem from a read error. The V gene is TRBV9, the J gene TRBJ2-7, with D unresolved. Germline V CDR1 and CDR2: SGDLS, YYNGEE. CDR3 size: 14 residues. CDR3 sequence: CASSEQFIAYERYF. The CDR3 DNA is TGTGCCAGCAGCGAACAGTTTATCGCGTACGAGCGGTACTTC.

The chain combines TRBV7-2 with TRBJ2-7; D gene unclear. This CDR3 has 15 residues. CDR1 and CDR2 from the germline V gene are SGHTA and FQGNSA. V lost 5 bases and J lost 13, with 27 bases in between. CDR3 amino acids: CASSPKGSGNTIYYF. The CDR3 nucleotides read TGTGCCAGCAGCCCCAAGGGCTCCGGAAACACCATATATTACTTC.

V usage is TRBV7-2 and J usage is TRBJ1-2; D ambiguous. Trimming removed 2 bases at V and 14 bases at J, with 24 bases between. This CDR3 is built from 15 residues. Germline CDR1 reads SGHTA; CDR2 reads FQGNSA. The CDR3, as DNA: TGTGCCAGCAGCTTAACTATCAATCAGCCCCAGCATTATACCTTC. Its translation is CASSLTINQPQHYTF.

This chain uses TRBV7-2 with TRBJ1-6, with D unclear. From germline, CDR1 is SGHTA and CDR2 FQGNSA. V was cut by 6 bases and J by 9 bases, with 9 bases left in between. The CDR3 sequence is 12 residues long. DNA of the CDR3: TGTGCCAGCAGATACCCCGGTTCACCCCTCCACTTT. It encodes CASRYPGSPLHF.

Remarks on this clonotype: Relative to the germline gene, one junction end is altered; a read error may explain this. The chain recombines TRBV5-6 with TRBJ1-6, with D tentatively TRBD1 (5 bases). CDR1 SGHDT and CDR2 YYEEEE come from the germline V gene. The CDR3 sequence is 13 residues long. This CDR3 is CGAVQGLNSPLHF. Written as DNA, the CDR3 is TGCGGTGCCGTCCAGGGTCTGAATTCACCCCTCCACTTT.

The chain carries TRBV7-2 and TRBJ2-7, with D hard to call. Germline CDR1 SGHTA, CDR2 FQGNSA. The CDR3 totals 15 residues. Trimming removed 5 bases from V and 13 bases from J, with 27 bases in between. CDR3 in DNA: TGTGCCAGCAGCCAAACAGAGTCCACTGAAGCTTTCTTTTACTTC. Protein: CASSQTESTEAFFYF.

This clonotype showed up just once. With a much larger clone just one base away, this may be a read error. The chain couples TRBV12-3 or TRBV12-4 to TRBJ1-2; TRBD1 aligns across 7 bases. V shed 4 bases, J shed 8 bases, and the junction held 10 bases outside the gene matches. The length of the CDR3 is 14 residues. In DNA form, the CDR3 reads TGTGCCAGCAGTTACTCGGACAGGCTGAGGGGCTACACCTTC. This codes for CASSYSDRLRGYTF.